This is a list of T cell receptor beta chains from one sample in a study of T cells in Graves' hyperthyroidism and ophthalmopathy. MiXCR was run by TCRdb on the multiplex PCR reads, yielding one entry per CDR3 protein. The sample lists roughly 96,000 distinct CDR3 sequences; about 51% were seen once. The sample taken for sequencing was blood. The origin of the receptors is a middle-aged woman with Graves' hyperthyroidism. Both conserved end residues are part of each CDR3. The D gene is left open where the match is weak. Size tells how often a clone was seen (once, few, many) or the class of an expanded clone, and some rows leave it out.

>NA|NA|TRBV12-3/TRBV12-4|TRBJ1-6
CASSLAGGTLHF
TGTGCCAGCAGTTTAGCGGGGGGAACCCTCCACTTT
>TRBD1|NA|TRBV7-9|TRBJ2-5
CASSLRQGGETQYF
TGTGCCAGCAGCTTGAGACAGGGCGGGGAGACCCAGTACTTC
>NA|NA|TRBV29-1|TRBJ2-6
CSQDLRGSGANVLTF
TGCAGCCAAGATCTTCGGGGTTCTGGGGCCAACGTCCTGACTTTC
>NA|NA|TRBV7-2|TRBJ2-5
CASSLNRAPQETQYF
TGTGCCAGCAGTTTGAACAGGGCCCCCCAAGAGACCCAGTACTTC
>TRBD1|NA|TRBV2|TRBJ2-3
CASRSRPGQGPAQYF
TGTGCCAGCAGAAGTCGTCCGGGACAGGGCCCAGCGCAGTATTTT
>TRBD2|NA|TRBV2|TRBJ2-3
CASSELAGGDTQYF
TGTGCCAGCAGTGAACTAGCGGGGGGAGATACGCAGTATTTT
>TRBD1|many|TRBV28|TRBJ2-2
CASSLGQGATGELFF
TGTGCCAGCAGTTTGGGACAGGGGGCCACCGGGGAGCTGTTTTTT
>NA|NA|TRBV2|TRBJ1-4
CASSGRTVNEKLFF
TGTGCCAGCAGTGGGCGGACAGTTAATGAAAAACTGTTTTTT
>NA|many|TRBV5-1|TRBJ2-7
CASSLSGGSYEQYF
TGCGCCAGCAGCTTGTCAGGGGGGAGCTACGAGCAGTACTTC
>TRBD1|NA|TRBV7-2|TRBJ1-2
CASSETGNGDYTF
TGTGCCAGCAGCGAGACAGGGAACGGGGACTACACCTTC
>NA|many|TRBV28|TRBJ2-6
CASSLGGTGANVLTF
TGTGCCAGCAGTTTAGGGGGGACCGGGGCCAACGTCCTGACTTTC
>TRBD1|NA|TRBV5-1|TRBJ2-5
CASSLGQGAQTQYF
TGCGCCAGCAGCTTGGGACAGGGGGCACAGACCCAGTACTTC
>TRBD1|NA|TRBV7-2|TRBJ2-7
CASSQDRGGTYEQYF
TGCGCCAGCAGCCAAGACAGGGGGGGCACCTACGAGCAGTACTTC
>NA|few|TRBV9|TRBJ2-3
CASSVGVAHTDTQYF
TGTGCCAGCAGCGTAGGAGTTGCCCACACAGATACGCAGTATTTT
>TRBD2|NA|TRBV5-8|TRBJ2-3
CASSPSGTTDTQYF
TGTGCCAGCAGTCCCAGCGGGACCACAGATACGCAGTATTTT
>TRBD2|NA|TRBV11-2|TRBJ2-7
CASSYGLAAYEQYF
TGTGCCAGCAGCTACGGACTAGCGGCCTACGAGCAGTACTTC
>TRBD1|NA|TRBV20-1|TRBJ1-1
CSAGGTDEAFF
TGCAGTGCCGGAGGGACAGATGAAGCTTTCTTT
>TRBD1|NA|TRBV5-1|TRBJ2-5
CASRPGTGETQYF
TGCGCCAGCAGGCCTGGGACAGGGGAGACCCAGTACTTC
>NA|medium-sized|TRBV10-3|TRBJ1-1
CAIRGTRGTEAFF
TGTGCCATCAGGGGCACCAGGGGAACTGAAGCTTTCTTT
>NA|few|TRBV27|TRBJ1-1
CASNQGGIWGVDTEAFF
TGTGCCAGCAACCAGGGCGGTATTTGGGGAGTAGACACTGAAGCTTTCTTT
>NA|many|TRBV29-1|TRBJ2-7
CSVGHSYEQYF
TGCAGCGTGGGACACTCCTACGAGCAGTACTTC
>NA|NA|TRBV20-1|TRBJ1-2
CSASPLLQGSGYTF
TGCAGTGCTTCTCCCCTCCTACAGGGAAGTGGCTACACCTTC
>TRBD2|once|TRBV7-3|TRBJ2-5
CASSATAGDLETQYF
TGTGCCAGCAGCGCTACAGCGGGAGACCTAGAGACCCAGTACTTC
>NA|NA|TRBV5-4|TRBJ2-6
CASRSGGANVLTF
TGTGCCAGCAGAAGCGGGGGGGCCAACGTCCTGACTTTC
>NA|NA|TRBV7-2|TRBJ2-3
CASSFGRAGF
TGTGCCAGCAGCTTTGGACGTGCAGGTTTT
>TRBD2|many|TRBV2|TRBJ2-3
CASSALVRLAGIGDTQYF
TGTGCCAGCAGTGCCCTCGTCCGACTAGCGGGAATTGGAGATACGCAGTATTTT
>TRBD2|NA|TRBV7-2|TRBJ2-5
CASRFASGKGETQHF
TGTGCCAGCAGATTTGCTAGCGGGAAGGGGGAGACCCAGCACTTC
>NA|NA|TRBV15|TRBJ2-5
CATSRGARNQPQYF
TGTGCCACCAGCAGAGGGGCACGGAATCAGCCCCAGTACTTC
>TRBD1|many|TRBV5-1|TRBJ1-5
CASSPGQGGQPQHF
TGCGCCAGCAGCCCAGGACAGGGGGGACAGCCCCAGCATTTT
>NA|many|TRBV7-9|TRBJ1-2
CASSLDYGYTF
TGTGCCAGCAGCTTAGACTATGGCTACACCTTC
>TRBD1|NA|TRBV7-9|TRBJ1-5
CASSRQGRGLGQPQHF
TGTGCCAGCAGCCGACAGGGCAGGGGGCTGGGTCAGCCCCAGCATTTT
>NA|many|TRBV12-3/TRBV12-4|TRBJ2-5
CASSLWQQETQYF
TGTGCCAGCAGTTTGTGGCAGCAAGAGACCCAGTACTTC
>NA|NA|TRBV25-1|TRBJ2-2
CATRTGELFF
TGTGCCACGAGGACCGGGGAGCTGTTTTTT
>NA|once|TRBV5-1|TRBJ1-5
CASSLLRRETQHF
TGCGCCAGCAGCCTCCTACGGAGAGAGACCCAGCATTTT
>TRBD1|few|TRBV29-1|TRBJ1-1
CSLTGFTEAFF
TGCAGCTTGACAGGGTTCACTGAAGCTTTCTTT
>TRBD2|NA|TRBV7-9|TRBJ2-5
CASTQTSGSRETQYF
TGTGCCAGCACCCAGACTAGCGGGAGCAGGGAGACCCAGTACTTC
>NA|many|TRBV10-3|TRBJ1-2
CAITSGGRNYGYTF
TGTGCCATCACCTCGGGGGGTAGGAACTATGGCTACACCTTC
>NA|NA|TRBV28|TRBJ2-5
CASRTLLGGAETQYF
TGTGCCAGCAGAACCCTCCTGGGGGGCGCAGAGACCCAGTACTTC
>NA|few|TRBV7-2|TRBJ2-2
CASSLTLGGASGELFF
TGTGCCAGCAGTCTCACCCTAGGCGGAGCGTCCGGGGAGCTGTTTTTT
>NA|many|TRBV9|TRBJ1-6
CASGSPLHF
TGTGCCAGTGGATCACCCCTCCACTTT
>NA|NA|TRBV7-9|TRBJ1-2
CASSAGGWNTF
TGTGCCAGCAGCGCCGGGGGGTGGAACACCTTC
>NA|NA|TRBV11-3|TRBJ2-2
CASTRGEVETGELFF
TGTGCCAGTACCCGTGGGGAAGTCGAAACCGGGGAGCTGTTTTTT
>TRBD2|NA|TRBV7-9|TRBJ2-3
CASSRGGSSTDTQYF
TGTGCCAGCAGCCGGGGAGGGTCCAGCACAGATACGCAGTATTTT
>NA|many|TRBV10-3|TRBJ1-5
CAINNDSYSNQPQHF
TGTGCCATCAATAACGACAGTTATAGCAATCAGCCCCAGCATTTT
>TRBD1|NA|TRBV29-1|TRBJ1-2
CSVAGTGYGYGYTF
TGCAGCGTGGCCGGGACAGGGTACGGCTATGGCTACACCTTC
>NA|many|TRBV28|TRBJ1-1
CASSFSGRQAFF
TGTGCCAGCAGTTTCTCGGGGAGACAAGCTTTCTTT
>TRBD1|NA|TRBV10-3|TRBJ1-6
CATRPNTGGHSPLHF
TGTGCCACCAGACCAAATACAGGGGGCCATTCACCCCTCCACTTT
>NA|NA|TRBV6-5|TRBJ2-2
CASSGIGANTGELFF
TGTGCCAGCAGTGGAATCGGGGCTAACACCGGGGAGCTGTTTTTT
>NA|many|TRBV5-1|TRBJ1-4
CASSLKASEKLFF
TGCGCCAGCAGCTTGAAAGCCAGTGAAAAACTGTTTTTT
>NA|many|TRBV5-1|TRBJ2-3
CASSLGGNTQYF
TGCGCCAGCAGCTTGGGTGGCAATACGCAGTATTTT
>NA|many|TRBV3-1|TRBJ1-5
CASSPKDLSNQPQHF
TGTGCCAGCAGCCCTAAGGACCTTAGCAATCAGCCCCAGCATTTT
>NA|NA|TRBV2|TRBJ1-5
CASSSGGVGLGSNQPQHF
TGTGCCAGCAGCTCCGGCGGGGTCGGATTAGGAAGCAATCAGCCCCAGCATTTT
>NA|NA|TRBV28|TRBJ1-1
CASSHGGGRPTEAFF
TGTGCCAGCAGTCATGGTGGGGGGCGTCCCACTGAAGCTTTCTTT
>TRBD1|NA|TRBV7-9|TRBJ1-1
CASSSYRGSTEAFF
TGTGCCAGCAGTTCTTACAGGGGGAGCACTGAAGCTTTCTTT